These 18 T cell receptor beta chains came from one sample sequenced in a study of blood T cell repertoires in COVID-19 (dated by TCRdb to the early 2020s). The library was prepared using the immunoSEQ multiplex PCR assay. TCRdb took over this immuneACCESS table, retaining in-frame rearrangements with V and J assigned. Such tables are incomplete; in checked studies, under half of the missing clones stem from an unresolved V gene, and the remainder is unexplained. This sample gives some 100,000 clones in total; around 88% of them show up just once. Around 5.4% of the sample is held by the ten biggest clonotypes. Material for sequencing was peripheral blood. These receptors originate from a human donor in a cohort sampled during active COVID-19.

The chain uses TRBV18 and TRBJ2-3; D unclear. The ends were cut back, 1 base at V and 5 bases at J, with 19 bases in the middle. This CDR3 has 17 residues. The germline V gene encodes CDR1 KGHSH and CDR2 LQKENI. The CDR3 coding sequence is TGTGCCAGCTCACCACAGGTCGGCAGAACTTCGGGAGATACGCAGTATTTT. This translates into CASSPQVGRTSGDTQYF.

V usage is TRBV27 and J usage is TRBJ2-1; the D gene is possibly TRBD1 (5 bases). Germline loops: CDR1 MNHEY, CDR2 SMNVEV (reference sequence). V lost 4 bases and J lost 2, with 12 bases in between. The CDR3 spans 15 residues. The DNA for the CDR3 is TGTGCCAGCAGTTCCAGGGCCCCCCCCTACAATGAGCAGTTCTTC. As protein: CASSSRAPPYNEQFF.

There are a few counts of this clone. V usage is TRBV12-3 or TRBV12-4 and J usage is TRBJ2-1; D possibly corresponds to TRBD1 (5 bases). Trimming took off 3 bases at V and 5 bases at J, with 8 bases between the two ends. The CDR3 has 13 amino acids. The CDR3, as DNA: TGTGCCAGCAGTTTCAGGGCCGACAATGAGCAGTTCTTC. It specifies CASSFRADNEQFF.

The chain joins TRBV12-3 or TRBV12-4 to TRBJ2-6, with D uncertain. The V gene lost 2 bases and the J gene lost 5 bases, with 4 bases spanning the gap. CDR3 length equals 13 residues. CDR3 nucleotides: TGTGCCAGCAGTTTAATCAGGGCCAACGTCCTGACTTTC. Its translation is CASSLIRANVLTF.

V usage is TRBV12-3 or TRBV12-4 and J usage is TRBJ1-1, with 7 nucleotides matching TRBD1. The CDR3 is made up of 12 amino acids. Trimming cost V 5 bases and J 7 bases; bases outside gene matches: 4. The CDR3 spells CASSRGTVEAFF. DNA of the CDR3: TGTGCCAGCAGTCGGGGGACAGTTGAAGCTTTCTTT.

V usage is TRBV27 and J usage is TRBJ1-5, with a weak D call TRBD1 (5 bases). V lost 5 bases, J lost 6 bases, and 14 bases lay in between. The CDR3 sequence is 14 residues long. CDR1 and CDR2 (germline): MNHEY, SMNVEV (reference sequence). The CDR3 reads CASSGAVEIQPQHF. Written as DNA, the CDR3 is TGTGCCAGCAGTGGGGCGGTGGAGATTCAGCCCCAGCATTTT.

The rearrangement uses TRBV15 and TRBJ2-1; D is perhaps TRBD2 (6 bases). Trimming pared 1 base from V and 9 bases from J, leaving 16 bases between. CDR3 size: 15 residues. The V gene's germline CDR1 is LNHNV and CDR2 YYDKDF (reference sequence). The DNA of the CDR3 is TGTGCCACCAGCAGAGCCGGGAGTTCAGCATTTGAGCAGTTCTTC. Its translation: CATSRAGSSAFEQFF.

This clone has just one count. V and J are TRBV11-2 and TRBJ2-1; 11 bases fit TRBD2. CDR1 and CDR2 from the germline V gene are SGHAT and FQNNGV. This CDR3 comprises 15 residues. After removal of 5 bases from V and 8 bases from J, the junction contained 8 bases not matched to a gene. The CDR3 is CASSLGLAEYDEQFF. For the CDR3, the DNA is TGTGCCAGCAGCCTGGGACTAGCGGAATACGATGAGCAGTTCTTC.

This clone has more than one count but fewer than ten. CDR3 sequence reads: CASSVVGQNNSPLHF. CDR3 DNA: TGTGCCAGCAGCGTAGTTGGACAGAATAATTCACCCCTCCACTTT. V usage is TRBV9 and J usage is TRBJ1-6; weak D call: TRBD1 (6 bases). V lost 0 bases and J lost 5, with 9 bases in between. CDR1 is SGDLS and CDR2 is YYNGEE in the germline V gene. The CDR3 loop spans 15 amino acids. Filled out from reference TRBV9 and TRBJ1-6, the complete variable domain reads DSGVTQTPKHLITATGQRVTLRCSPRSGDLSVYWYQQSLDQGLQFLIQYYNGEERAKGNILERFSAQQFPDLHSELNLSSLELGDSALYFCASSVVGQNNSPLHFGNGTRLTVT.

This chain links TRBV10-2 with TRBJ1-4, with 7 bases that match TRBD1. The CDR3 consists of 17 residues. J gave up 8 bases and V 4 bases, and 16 bases lay outside the gene matches. Germline CDR1 reads WSHSY; CDR2 reads SAAADI. The CDR3 nucleotides are TGCGCCAGCAGTGGACTGACACAGGGGCCGGGGGGGGAAAAACTGTTTTTT. Its protein product is CASSGLTQGPGGEKLFF.

The gene calls are TRBV7-2 and TRBJ2-7; D unresolved. The CDR3 has 11 amino acids. V was trimmed by 5 bases and J by 1 base, leaving 3 bases between them. Germline V CDR1 and CDR2: SGHTA, FQGNSA. CDR3 in amino acids: CASSPSYEQYF. The CDR3, as DNA: TGTGCCAGCAGCCCGTCCTACGAGCAGTACTTC.

The rearrangement links TRBV6-2 or TRBV6-3 to TRBJ2-7; the match to TRBD2 covers 10 bases. CDR3 length equals 12 residues. Germline CDR1 is MNHEY and CDR2 is SVGEGT. The V and J ends lost 5 bases and 6 bases, in that order; junction bases with no gene match: 1. This CDR3 reads CASSRTSGEQYF. The CDR3 coding sequence is TGTGCCAGCAGTCGGACTAGCGGCGAGCAGTACTTC.

Details on this clone: This sample also contains other DNA sequences that code for the same CDR3. V usage is TRBV5-1 and J usage is TRBJ2-1; 9 bases line up with TRBD1. Germline V gives CDR1 SGHRS, CDR2 YFSETQ. J lost 1 base, V lost 4 bases, and 3 bases had no gene match. The CDR3 is 15 amino acids. CDR3 amino acids: CASSLGQGSYNEQFF. CDR3 sequence (DNA): TGCGCCAGCAGCCTGGGACAGGGTTCCTACAATGAGCAGTTCTTC.

This clone was seen just once. The V call is TRBV19, the J call TRBJ2-3, with 10 bases that match TRBD2. J was trimmed by 4 bases and V by 3 bases; bases with no gene match: 7. The CDR3 is 16 residues long. The V gene's germline CDR1 is LNHDA and CDR2 SQIVND (reference sequence). This chain's CDR3 is CASSITTSGKADTQYF. In DNA form, the CDR3 reads TGTGCCAGTAGTATCACTACTAGCGGGAAAGCAGATACGCAGTATTTT.

This sequence joins TRBV6-5 and TRBJ2-1, with a tentative D call TRBD2 (6 bases). The ends were cut back, 2 bases at V and 6 bases at J, with 11 bases in the middle. This CDR3 is 14 amino acids long. Germline CDR1 reads MNHEY; CDR2 reads SVGAGI. CDR3 sequence (DNA): TGTGCCAGCAGTTACAGTCTAGCGATCAATGAGCAGTTCTTC. Translation: CASSYSLAINEQFF.

This chain uses TRBV7-3 with TRBJ2-7; D may be TRBD2 (6 bases). V lost 0 bases, J lost 5 bases, and 11 bases lay in between. From germline, CDR1 is SGHTA and CDR2 FQGTGA. The CDR3 totals 14 residues. Here the CDR3 DNA reads TGTGCCAGCAGCTTAACCGGGGGTGGGGACGAGCAGTACTTC. This translates into CASSLTGGGDEQYF.

The DNA of the CDR3 is TGTGCCAGTTCCGACAGGGGGCTTGACTATGGCTACACCTTC. It yields the protein CASSDRGLDYGYTF. V and J are TRBV19 and TRBJ1-2, with 10 bases identical to TRBD1. This CDR3 region has 14 residues. Germline CDR1 is LNHDA and CDR2 is SQIVND (reference sequence). Trimming cost V 8 bases and J 3 bases; bases outside gene matches: 6.

The chain carries TRBV15 and TRBJ2-5, with a possible D match to TRBD1 (5 bases). Germline V CDR1 and CDR2: LNHNV, YYDKDF (reference sequence). V was pared by 4 bases and J by 4 bases, with 10 bases between. The CDR3 runs 13 residues. The CDR3 DNA reads as TGTGCCACCAGCAACAGGTTGGCAGAGACCCAGTACTTC. It is translated as CATSNRLAETQYF.